This entry describes one T cell receptor (beta chain). Its specificity is unknown. Per the germline V gene, CDR1 is SEHNR and CDR2 is FQNEAQ (reference sequence). The ends were cut back, 6 bases at V and 0 bases at J, with 13 bases in the middle. The CDR3 has 15 amino acids. Clones were sequenced by immunoSEQ multiplex PCR, and TCRdb holds only the in-frame ones, with some missing. The table lists about 94,000 clones, roughly 90% of them singletons. These data belong to a study of graft-versus-host responses after intestinal transplantation. Study results and limitations: GvH clones turned up in recipient marrow; some had shown up first in ileum or blood.

Sequenced here: unstimulated CD8+ T cells sorted from spleen or lymph node cells, sampled before intestinal transplant. The V call is TRBV7-9, the J call TRBJ2-3, with D maybe TRBD1 (5 bases). The sequence derives from a human donor who received an intestinal transplant. The CDR3 bases are TGTGCCAGCAGTTTACAGGTCACTAGCACAGATACGCAGTATTTT. Its translation: CASSLQVTSTDTQYF.